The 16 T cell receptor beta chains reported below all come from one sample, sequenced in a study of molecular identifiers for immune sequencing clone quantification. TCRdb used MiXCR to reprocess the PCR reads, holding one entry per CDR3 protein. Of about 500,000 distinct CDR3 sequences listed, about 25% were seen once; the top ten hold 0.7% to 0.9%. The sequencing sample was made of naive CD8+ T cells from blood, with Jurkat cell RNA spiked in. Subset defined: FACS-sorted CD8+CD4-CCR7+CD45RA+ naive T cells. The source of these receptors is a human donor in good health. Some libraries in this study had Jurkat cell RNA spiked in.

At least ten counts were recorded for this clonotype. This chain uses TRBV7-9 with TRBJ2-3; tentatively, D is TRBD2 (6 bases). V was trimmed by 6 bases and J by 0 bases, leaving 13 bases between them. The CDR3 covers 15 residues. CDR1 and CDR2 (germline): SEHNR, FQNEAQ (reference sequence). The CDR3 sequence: CASSLFAGSTDTQYF. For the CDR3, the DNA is TGTGCCAGCAGTTTATTTGCGGGGAGCACAGATACGCAGTATTTT. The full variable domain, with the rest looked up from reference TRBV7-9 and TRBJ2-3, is DTGVSQNPRHKITKRGQNVTFRCDPISEHNRLYWYRQTLGQGPEFLTYFQNEAQLEKSRLLSDRFSAERPKGSFSTLEIQRTEQGDSAMYLCASSLFAGSTDTQYFGPGTRLTVL.

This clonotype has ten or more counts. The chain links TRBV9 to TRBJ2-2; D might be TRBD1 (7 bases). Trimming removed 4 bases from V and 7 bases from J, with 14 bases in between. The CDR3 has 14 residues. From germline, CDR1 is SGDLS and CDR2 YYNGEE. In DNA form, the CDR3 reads TGTGCCAGCAGCACCGGGACAGCGGGCGGGGAGCTGTTTTTT. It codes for CASSTGTAGGELFF.

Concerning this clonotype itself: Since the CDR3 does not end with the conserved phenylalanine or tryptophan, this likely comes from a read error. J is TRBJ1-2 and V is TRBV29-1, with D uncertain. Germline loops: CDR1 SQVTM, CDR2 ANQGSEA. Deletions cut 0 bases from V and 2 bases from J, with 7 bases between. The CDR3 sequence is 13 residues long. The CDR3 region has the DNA TGCAGCGTTGAAGATATCCAGAACTATGGCTACACCCTC. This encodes CSVEDIQNYGYTL.

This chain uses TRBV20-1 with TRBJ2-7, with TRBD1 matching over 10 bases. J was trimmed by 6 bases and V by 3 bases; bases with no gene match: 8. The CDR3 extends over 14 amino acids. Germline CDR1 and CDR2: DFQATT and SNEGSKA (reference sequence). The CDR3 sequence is CSARKPGQGFEQYF. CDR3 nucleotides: TGCAGTGCTAGGAAACCGGGACAGGGGTTCGAGCAGTACTTC.

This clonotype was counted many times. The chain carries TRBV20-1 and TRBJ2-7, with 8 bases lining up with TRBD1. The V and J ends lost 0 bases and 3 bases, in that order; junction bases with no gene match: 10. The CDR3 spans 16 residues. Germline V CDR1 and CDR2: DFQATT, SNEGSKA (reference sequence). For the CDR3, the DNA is TGCAGTGCTAGAGATTTGGCCGGGACAGGTATCTACGAGCAGTACTTC. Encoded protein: CSARDLAGTGIYEQYF.

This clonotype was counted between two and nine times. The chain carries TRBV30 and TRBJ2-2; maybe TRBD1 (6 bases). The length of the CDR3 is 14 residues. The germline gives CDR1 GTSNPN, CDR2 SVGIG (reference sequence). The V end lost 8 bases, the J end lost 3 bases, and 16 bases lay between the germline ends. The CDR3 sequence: CAGARTDDTGELFF. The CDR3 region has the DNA TGTGCCGGGGCGAGGACAGACGACACCGGGGAGCTGTTTTTT.

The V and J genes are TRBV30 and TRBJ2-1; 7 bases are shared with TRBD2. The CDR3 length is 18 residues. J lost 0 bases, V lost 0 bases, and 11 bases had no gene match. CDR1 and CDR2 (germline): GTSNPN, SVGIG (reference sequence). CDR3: CAWSVLRGGSVSYNEQFF. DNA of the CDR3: TGTGCCTGGAGTGTACTAAGAGGCGGGAGTGTCTCCTACAATGAGCAGTTCTTC.

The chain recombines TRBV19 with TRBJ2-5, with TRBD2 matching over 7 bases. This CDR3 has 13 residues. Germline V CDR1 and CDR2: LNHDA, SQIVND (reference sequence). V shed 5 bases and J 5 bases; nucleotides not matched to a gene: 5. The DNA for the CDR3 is TGTGCCAGTAGTGCCACTAGCGTCGAGACCCAGTACTTC. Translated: CASSATSVETQYF. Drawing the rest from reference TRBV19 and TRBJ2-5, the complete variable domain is DGGITQSPKYLFRKEGQNVTLSCEQNLNHDAMYWYRQDPGQGLRLIYYSQIVNDFQKGDIAEGYSVSREKKESFPLTVTSAQKNPTAFYLCASSATSVETQYFGPGTRLLVL.

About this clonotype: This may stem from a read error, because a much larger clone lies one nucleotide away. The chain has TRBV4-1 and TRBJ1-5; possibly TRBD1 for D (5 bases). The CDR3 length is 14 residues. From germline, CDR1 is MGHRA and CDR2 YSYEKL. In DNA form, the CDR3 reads TGCGACAGCAGCCAAGCCGGGACCCCCGGGCCCCAGCATTTT. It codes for CDSSQAGTPGPQHF.

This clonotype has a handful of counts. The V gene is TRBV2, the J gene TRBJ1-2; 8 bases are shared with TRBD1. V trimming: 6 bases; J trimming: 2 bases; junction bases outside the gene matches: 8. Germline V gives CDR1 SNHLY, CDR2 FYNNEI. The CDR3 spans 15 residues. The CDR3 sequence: CASRSGTGGNYGYTF. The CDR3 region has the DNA TGTGCCAGCAGGTCCGGGACAGGAGGAAACTATGGCTACACCTTC.

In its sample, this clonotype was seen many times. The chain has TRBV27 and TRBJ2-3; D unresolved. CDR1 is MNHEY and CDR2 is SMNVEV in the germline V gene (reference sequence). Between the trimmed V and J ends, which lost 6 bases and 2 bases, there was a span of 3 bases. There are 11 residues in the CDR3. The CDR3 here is CASRVTDTQYF. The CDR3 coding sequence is TGTGCCAGCAGGGTCACAGATACGCAGTATTTT.

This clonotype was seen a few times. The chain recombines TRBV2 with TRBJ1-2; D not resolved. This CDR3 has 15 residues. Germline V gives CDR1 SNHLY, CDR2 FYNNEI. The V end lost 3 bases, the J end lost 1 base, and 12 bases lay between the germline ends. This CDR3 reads CASSEVRPVNYGYTF. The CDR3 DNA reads TGTGCCAGCAGTGAGGTTAGGCCTGTTAACTATGGCTACACCTTC.

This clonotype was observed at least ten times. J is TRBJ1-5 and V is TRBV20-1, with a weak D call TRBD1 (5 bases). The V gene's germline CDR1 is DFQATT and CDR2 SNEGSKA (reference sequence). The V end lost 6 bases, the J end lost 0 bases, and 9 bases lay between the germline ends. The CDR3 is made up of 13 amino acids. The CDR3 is CSAMGVSNQPQHF. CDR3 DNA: TGCAGTGCAATGGGGGTTAGCAATCAGCCCCAGCATTTT.

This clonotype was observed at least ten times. CDR3 amino acids: CASSQVKDGPYEQYF. The CDR3 DNA reads as TGTGCCAGCAGCCAAGTGAAGGACGGACCCTACGAGCAGTACTTC. The chain uses TRBV4-2 and TRBJ2-7; D is unresolved. Deletions cut 1 base from V and 2 bases from J, with 12 bases between. This CDR3 has 15 amino acids. CDR1 is LGHNA, CDR2 YNFKEQ, per germline.

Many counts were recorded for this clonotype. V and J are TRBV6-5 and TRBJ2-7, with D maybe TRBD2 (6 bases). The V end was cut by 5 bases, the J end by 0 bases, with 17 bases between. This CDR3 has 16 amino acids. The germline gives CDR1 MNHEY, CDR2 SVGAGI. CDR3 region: CASSPLSGGSSYEQYF. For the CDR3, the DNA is TGTGCCAGCAGTCCTCTGTCCGGGGGAAGCTCCTACGAGCAGTACTTC.

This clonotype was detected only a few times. This CDR3 reads CSARMRDSPLHF. The CDR3, as DNA: TGCAGTGCGCGGATGAGGGATTCACCCCTCCACTTT. The chain uses TRBV20-1 and TRBJ1-6; D not certain. CDR1 DFQATT and CDR2 SNEGSKA come from the germline V gene (reference sequence). The CDR3 runs to 12 residues. The V gene lost 6 bases and the J gene lost 8 bases, with 11 bases spanning the gap.